This T cell receptor beta chain is drawn from a study of cytomegalovirus exposure and HLA in healthy donors. Comment on this clone: Its antigen is unknown.

The study, taken as a whole, reports: A later analysis showed that HLA-associated TCR beta chains had undergone more clonal expansion than equally common others.

Germline loops: CDR1 SGHVS, CDR2 FNYEAQ. The CDR3 runs 14 residues. The V and J ends lost 1 base and 12 bases respectively, with 15 bases between them. The primer mix had 60 Vbeta and 13 Jbeta primers. The method was immunoSEQ multiplex PCR; TCRdb's version includes in-frame clones alone and lacks a portion of them. The table includes some 60,000 clones, around 80% detected once. The gene calls are TRBV7-6 and TRBJ1-4; D is unresolved. The receptor's source is a woman in her forties in good health and CMV-seronegative. The sequenced material came from PBMCs. As DNA, the CDR3 is TGTGCCAGCAGCTTAGGGACTGCCCGCGGGGAACTGTTTTTT. Protein: CASSLGTARGELFF.